This T cell receptor (beta chain) appears in the sequencing data of a study of shared clonotypes between healthy human individuals. Study-level information: With ages of 18 to 49, the donors were a couple of women and three men. Notes on the study in general: Richness estimates generally favored naive over memory subsets.

J gave up 3 bases and V 5 bases, and 5 bases lay outside the gene matches. This CDR3 region has 14 residues. Looked up from germline, CDR1 is WNHNN and CDR2 is SYGVQD (reference sequence). The sample holds one count of this clone. Its antigen is unknown. Negatively enriched CD4+ T cells were divided by CD45RA into naive and memory. Assay: immunoSEQ multiplex PCR; the TCRdb copy retains only in-frame clones and omits some. In the table there are a few million clones, 85% to 95% of which are singletons. Source material: naive CD4+ T cells from PBMCs. Subset here: CD45RA+ positively selected. The TCR originated in a young man in good health. Some clones in this sample may be carry-over from other donors' samples. This sequence joins TRBV10-1 and TRBJ2-3, with 7 positions matching TRBD1. In DNA form, the CDR3 reads TGCGCCAGCAGTAGGGGGCTTTTGACAGATACGCAGTATTTT. It is translated as CASSRGLLTDTQYF.